This entry describes one T cell receptor beta chain. Its antigen is unknown. Trimming pared 1 base from V and 7 bases from J, leaving 7 bases between. This CDR3 is built from 12 residues. In germline, CDR1 is SEHNR, CDR2 FQNEAQ (reference sequence). The entry originates in a study of T-cell reconstitution after alpha-beta-depleted transplantation in children. Study-level findings and limits: It was newly produced T cells that mostly accounted for T-cell counts and diversity one year after transplant.

Researchers prepared the TCRbeta library using unique molecular identifiers, the study reports. TCRdb ran MiXCR on the PCR reads and lists one entry per CDR3 protein. Of approximately 85,000 distinct CDR3 sequences listed, about 14% are singletons. Sequencing used PBMCs, mostly from graft donor cells, obtained 180 days after TCRalphabeta/CD19-depleted stem cell transplant. This TCR was sampled from a male patient aged 2-9 years who had a stem cell transplant for acute lymphoblastic leukemia, so the T cells may come from the graft donor. The chain couples TRBV7-9 to TRBJ1-1; D is undetermined. CDR3 residues: CASSLGLGEAFF. CDR3 coding DNA: TGTGCCAGCAGCTTAGGACTGGGTGAAGCTTTCTTT.